A single sample is the source of the 26 T cell receptor beta chains below, sequenced in a study of blood T cell repertoires in COVID-19 (TCRdb year 2020). The method was the immunoSEQ multiplex PCR assay. Imported from immuneACCESS, the table was reduced by TCRdb to in-frame sequences with V and J called. These copies leave out some clones; in studies compared against another copy, an unresolved V gene accounts for under half, and the cause of the remainder is not known. The sample has under 200,000 clones on record, 80% of them singletons. The top ten hold 6.9% of the sample. Sequenced sample: peripheral blood. These receptors came from a man in his fifties or sixties with acute or convalescent COVID-19.

The chain uses TRBV11-2 and TRBJ2-7; maybe TRBD1 (6 bases). Germline V lookup: CDR1 SGHAT, CDR2 FQNNGV. V shed 3 bases and J shed 0 bases, with 15 bases lying between them. The CDR3 is 16 residues long. For the CDR3, the DNA is TGTGCCAGCAGCTTTAAATTACAGGGAGCCTCCTACGAGCAGTACTTC. Its translation is CASSFKLQGASYEQYF.

The chain uses TRBV5-6 and TRBJ2-1; no clear D gene. Germline-derived CDR1 and CDR2 are SGHDT and YYEEEE. Between the trimmed V and J ends, which lost 0 bases and 7 bases, there was a span of 8 bases. The CDR3 contains 13 residues. In DNA, the CDR3 is TGTGCCAGCAGCTTGGTTCTAGAGAATGAGCAGTTCTTC. This sequence encodes CASSLVLENEQFF.

The chain is built from TRBV6-5 and TRBJ2-7; D is ambiguous. V gave up 5 bases and J gave up 3 bases, with 17 bases separating them. The CDR3 has 15 residues. Germline loops: CDR1 MNHEY, CDR2 SVGAGI. CDR3 nucleotide sequence: TGTGCCAGCAGTCCGCCCGGGTCGCCTATCTACGAGCAGTACTTC. It codes for CASSPPGSPIYEQYF.

This chain uses TRBV12-5 with TRBJ2-1; weak D call: TRBD1 (5 bases). The germline V gene encodes CDR1 LGHNT and CDR2 FRNRAP. V lost 7 bases and J lost 4, with 17 bases in between. The CDR3 loop spans 15 amino acids. In nucleotides, the CDR3 is TGTGCTAGTGCCCTACTGACAAGGACATACAATGAGCAGTTCTTC. It encodes CASALLTRTYNEQFF.

This clone was observed a handful of times. The chain carries TRBV11-2 and TRBJ1-1; D may be TRBD1 (6 bases). V gave up 1 base and J gave up 3 bases, with 9 bases separating them. Germline assignment: CDR1 SGHAT and CDR2 FQNNGV. There are 14 residues in the CDR3. The CDR3 coding sequence is TGTGCCAGCAGCTTAGGGGCAGGGGACACTGAAGCTTTCTTT. Residues: CASSLGAGDTEAFF.

This clone appeared many times. This chain joins TRBV18 and TRBJ2-1; D perhaps matches TRBD2 (5 bases). This CDR3 is built from 14 residues. V lost 3 bases to trimming and J lost 8 bases, with 14 bases between them. Germline V lookup: CDR1 KGHSH, CDR2 LQKENI. Here the CDR3 reads CASSPSISGDEQFF. The CDR3 DNA is TGTGCCAGCTCACCGAGTATAAGCGGTGATGAGCAGTTCTTC.

The chain recombines TRBV29-1 with TRBJ2-7; 12 nucleotides line up with TRBD1. This CDR3 is built from 14 residues. Germline V gene data show CDR1 as SQVTM and CDR2 as ANQGSEA. J was trimmed by 10 bases and V by 6 bases; bases with no gene match: 13. CDR3 nucleotide sequence: TGCAGCGTGCGTTCGGGGACAGGGGGCGGTAATCAGTACTTC. Amino acids: CSVRSGTGGGNQYF.

This clone was detected only a few times. The rearrangement uses TRBV4-3 and TRBJ2-3; tentatively, D is TRBD1 (6 bases). The CDR3 spans 16 residues. The V and J ends lost 3 bases and 6 bases respectively, with 19 bases between them. In germline, CDR1 is LGHNA, CDR2 YSLEER. The CDR3 coding sequence is TGCGCCAGCAGCCAGGCCCCGGGACACCTCACGGATACGCAGTATTTT. It codes for CASSQAPGHLTDTQYF.

V usage is TRBV2 and J usage is TRBJ1-3; D uncertain. Deletions cut 3 bases from V and 0 bases from J, with 9 bases between. There are 15 residues in the CDR3. CDR1 and CDR2 (germline): SNHLY, FYNNEI. CDR3 residues: CASSDGRGSGNTIYF. The CDR3 coding sequence is TGTGCCAGCAGTGATGGCAGAGGCTCTGGAAACACCATATATTTT. Variable domain in full (rest from reference TRBV2 and TRBJ1-3): EPEVTQTPSHQVTQMGQEVILRCVPISNHLYFYWYRQILGQKVEFLVSFYNNEISEKSEIFDDQFSVERPDGSNFTLKIRSTKLEDSAMYFCASSDGRGSGNTIYFGEGSWLTVV.

The rearrangement joins TRBV7-2 to TRBJ1-6, with TRBD1 matching over 7 bases. The CDR3 sequence is 14 residues long. V lost 5 bases and J lost 11; bases outside the gene matches: 9. Germline V gene sequence: CDR1 SGHTA, CDR2 FQGNSA. Here the CDR3 reads CASSRDRATTPLHF. CDR3 sequence (DNA): TGTGCCAGCAGCCGCGACAGGGCTACTACACCCCTCCACTTT. The full variable domain, completed using reference TRBV7-2 and TRBJ1-6, is GAGVSQSPSNKVTEKGKDVELRCDPISGHTALYWYRQSLGQGLEFLIYFQGNSAPDKSGLPSDRFSAERTGGSVSTLTIQRTQQEDSAVYLCASSRDRATTPLHFGNGTRLTVT.

Details on this clone: Other nucleotide sequences from this sample produce the same CDR3. The genes are TRBV9 and TRBJ1-5; a possible D gene is TRBD1 (5 bases). Germline CDR1 and CDR2: SGDLS and YYNGEE. The germline V and J ends were trimmed by 0 bases and 3 bases, with 7 bases remaining between them. CDR3 length equals 14 residues. This CDR3 reads CASSVGGVNQPQHF. The CDR3 region has the DNA TGTGCCAGCAGCGTAGGGGGCGTCAATCAGCCCCAGCATTTT.

This rearrangement joins TRBV4-1 to TRBJ1-5; D remains unclear. The ends were cut back, 2 bases at V and 3 bases at J, with 11 bases in the middle. CDR1 is MGHRA and CDR2 is YSYEKL in the germline V gene. The CDR3 covers 15 residues. For the CDR3, the DNA is TGCGCCAGCAGCCAAACCCGGGGTCTCAATCAGCCCCAGCATTTT. Residues: CASSQTRGLNQPQHF.

In nucleotides, the CDR3 is TGCGCCAGCAGCTTGTTAGCGGGAGCCTACGAGCAGTACTTC. This encodes CASSLLAGAYEQYF. The chain couples TRBV5-1 to TRBJ2-7, with 9 bases matching TRBD2. Trimming took 1 base from V and 2 from J; bases not matched to a gene: 1. The CDR3 is 14 amino acids. CDR1 and CDR2 (germline): SGHRS, YFSETQ. Complete variable domain (other parts from reference TRBV5-1 and TRBJ2-7): KAGVTQTPRYLIKTRGQQVTLSCSPISGHRSVSWYQQTPGQGLQFLFEYFSETQRNKGNFPGRFSGRQFSNSRSEMNVSTLELGDSALYLCASSLLAGAYEQYFGPGTRLTVT.

The chain employs TRBV28 and TRBJ1-5; tentatively, D is TRBD1 (6 bases). The CDR3 covers 15 residues. Germline lookup yields CDR1 MDHEN and CDR2 SYDVKM. V was pared by 8 bases and J by 2 bases, with 16 bases between. The CDR3 sequence is CASVAEQGRNQPQHF. The CDR3 region has the DNA TGTGCCAGCGTCGCTGAACAGGGACGCAATCAGCCCCAGCATTTT.

This sequence joins TRBV18 and TRBJ1-4; D gene uncertain. This CDR3 region has 13 residues. V lost 0 bases, J lost 10 bases, and 9 bases lay in between. Germline CDR1 KGHSH, CDR2 LQKENI. CDR3 nucleotide sequence: TGTGCCAGCTCACCACCGTTAGCGGGAAAACTGTTTTTT. It yields the protein CASSPPLAGKLFF.

This clone occurred once. The chain links TRBV10-1 to TRBJ2-5; D gene unclear. This CDR3 comprises 12 residues. The germline V gene encodes CDR1 WNHNN and CDR2 SYGVQD (reference sequence). V was clipped by 2 bases and J by 2 bases, with 3 bases between them. The CDR3 sequence is CASSETQETQYF. The CDR3 region has the DNA TGCGCCAGCAGTGAGACTCAAGAGACCCAGTACTTC.

The chain couples TRBV14 to TRBJ2-5, with 12 bases lining up with TRBD2. The CDR3 totals 18 residues. Germline V gives CDR1 SGHDN, CDR2 FVKESK. The trim removed 1 base at V and 5 bases at J, leaving 11 bases unmatched. CDR3 coding DNA: TGTGCCAGCAGCCAAGGGCTGCTAGCGGGAGGGCCTAAGGAGACCCAGTACTTC. This codes for CASSQGLLAGGPKETQYF.

The J gene is TRBJ2-3, the V gene TRBV7-2; TRBD2 matches at 7 bases. This CDR3 has 14 residues. The trim removed 5 bases at V and 2 bases at J, leaving 4 bases unmatched. The germline V gene has CDR1 SGHTA and CDR2 FQGNSA. CDR3 in DNA: TGTGCCAGCAGCCCTAGCGGATACACAGATACGCAGTATTTT. Translation gives CASSPSGYTDTQYF.

J is TRBJ1-5 and V is TRBV6-1; possibly TRBD1 for D (5 bases). CDR1 and CDR2 from the germline V gene are MNHNS and SASEGT. Trimming pared 2 bases from V and 1 base from J, leaving 9 bases between. The CDR3 is 15 residues long. The chain's CDR3 is CASSEMTVSNQPQHF. CDR3 in DNA: TGTGCCAGCAGTGAAATGACAGTCAGCAATCAGCCCCAGCATTTT.

This chain joins TRBV7-7 and TRBJ1-4; tentative D call: TRBD1 (6 bases). CDR3 size: 18 residues. Per germline, CDR1 SSHAT and CDR2 FNYEAQ (reference sequence). With 5 bases removed from V and 8 bases from J, the gap between germline ends came to 27 bases. The CDR3 DNA sequence: TGTGCCAGCAGCGTAACCCCACTATCGCCGGGACAAAACGAAAAACTGTTTTTT. Encoded protein: CASSVTPLSPGQNEKLFF.

The J gene is TRBJ1-1, the V gene TRBV2; a possible D gene is TRBD1 (5 bases). The CDR3 has 15 residues. Trimming pared 1 base from V and 1 base from J, leaving 10 bases between. CDR1 is SNHLY, CDR2 FYNNEI, per germline. CDR3 nucleotide sequence: TGTGCCAGCAGTGAAGACCAGGGTGGGAACACTGAAGCTTTCTTT. The encoded protein is CASSEDQGGNTEAFF.

The chain links TRBV5-1 to TRBJ2-5; TRBD1 matches 7 bases. V trimming: 7 bases; J trimming: 0 bases; junction bases outside the gene matches: 9. Germline CDR1 and CDR2: SGHRS and YFSETQ. CDR3 length: 15 residues. CDR3 residues: CASHQEQGYQETQYF. CDR3 sequence (DNA): TGCGCCAGCCACCAGGAACAGGGGTACCAAGAGACCCAGTACTTC.

The V gene is TRBV5-1, the J gene TRBJ2-7, with TRBD2 identical over 10 bases. The CDR3 is made up of 16 amino acids. Trimming at V came to 2 bases and at J to 0 bases, leaving 5 bases not matched to a gene. From germline, CDR1 is SGHRS and CDR2 YFSETQ. This CDR3 reads CASSLLTSGVSYEQYF. The CDR3 DNA sequence: TGCGCCAGCAGCTTACTCACTAGCGGGGTCTCCTACGAGCAGTACTTC.

The genes are TRBV11-3 and TRBJ1-3, with 12 bases that match TRBD1. With V trimmed by 5 bases and J by 0 bases, 5 bases remained unmatched. Germline V gene sequence: CDR1 SGHNT, CDR2 YENEEA. The length of the CDR3 is 17 residues. CDR3 sequence (DNA): TGTGCCAGCAGCACCGGGACAGGGGGCTACTCTGGAAACACCATATATTTT. Residues: CASSTGTGGYSGNTIYF.

The chain has TRBV5-8 and TRBJ2-5, with a possible D match to TRBD2 (5 bases). CDR3 length: 15 residues. Deletions cut 3 bases from V and 2 bases from J, with 14 bases between. The V gene's germline CDR1 is SGHTS and CDR2 YDEGEE. The chain's CDR3 is CASSSRVSLQETQYF. The CDR3 DNA is TGTGCCAGCAGCTCGCGGGTCTCACTACAAGAGACCCAGTACTTC.

The V and J genes are TRBV7-9 and TRBJ1-2; D remains unclear. This CDR3 has 13 residues. V was pared by 5 bases and J by 8 bases, with 15 bases between. Germline lookup yields CDR1 SEHNR and CDR2 FQNEAQ (reference sequence). The CDR3 DNA reads as TGTGCCAGCAGCCCTTCTGCCCCTCAGGGCTACACCTTC. It specifies CASSPSAPQGYTF.